A selection of T cell receptor beta chains follows, all from one sample in a study of radiation and T cells in renal cell carcinoma. Some clones are missing from TCRdb's copy, which holds only in-frame ones; the method was immunoSEQ multiplex PCR. This table has some 150,000 clones, roughly 90% appearing once. This material consisted of blood, taken from a patient whose treatment included radiotherapy and nephrectomy. All receptors derive from a woman between 45 and 60 years old with renal cell carcinoma. Both conserved end residues are part of each CDR3. D genes are given only for firm matches. Only some rows state a clone size, as once, few, many or a class for expanded clones.

cdr3_nt	cdr3_aa	j_call	clone_size	d_call	v_call
TGCGCCAGCAGCTTTTCTGTAGGACAGACGGGGTACAATGAGCAGTTCTTC	CASSFSVGQTGYNEQFF	TRBJ2-1	NA	NA	TRBV5-1
TGTGCCAGCAGCATGGACAGGGGCCTCGGCTACACCTTC	CASSMDRGLGYTF	TRBJ1-2	once	TRBD1	TRBV5-6
TGTGCCAGCAGTTCAAGGACTAGCGGAAACACCGGGGAGCTGTTTTTT	CASSSRTSGNTGELFF	TRBJ2-2	NA	TRBD2	TRBV6-6
TGTGCCAGCAGTGAAGGCAGGGGGAGGTCTGAAGCTTTCTTT	CASSEGRGRSEAFF	TRBJ1-1	NA	TRBD1	TRBV6-1
TGCGCCAGCAGCTTCCGGGACAGGGACAATGAGCAGTTCTTC	CASSFRDRDNEQFF	TRBJ2-1	NA	TRBD1	TRBV5-1
TGTGCCAGCAGCCCTGAGGGTCGCAGCGGGGAGCTGTTTTTT	CASSPEGRSGELFF	TRBJ2-2	NA	NA	TRBV7-2
TGCGCCAGCAGCCCGGCGGACCCTACCTACGAGCAGTACTTC	CASSPADPTYEQYF	TRBJ2-7	NA	NA	TRBV5-1
TGTGCCAGCAGCTCCGTACCCGGGACAAACTATGGCTACACCTTC	CASSSVPGTNYGYTF	TRBJ1-2	NA	NA	TRBV7-2
TGTGCCAGCAGACGGGGGCCCAACACCGGGGAGCTGTTTTTT	CASRRGPNTGELFF	TRBJ2-2	NA	NA	TRBV6-6
TGCGCCAGCAGTCAGACAGGGGACGAAAACACCATATATTTT	CASSQTGDENTIYF	TRBJ1-3	NA	TRBD1	TRBV5-1
TGTGCCAGCAGCTTCATGTGGGGGAGGGACCACTCCTACAATGAGCAGTTCTTC	CASSFMWGRDHSYNEQFF	TRBJ2-1	NA	TRBD2	TRBV7-9
TGTGCCAGTAGTATTGTCCGACAGGGTGTGAGGAATGAGCAGTTCTTC	CASSIVRQGVRNEQFF	TRBJ2-1	once	TRBD1	TRBV19
TGTGCCAGCAGTCGCCGGGACAGGGAAAGAGAGACCCAGTACTTC	CASSRRDRERETQYF	TRBJ2-5	few	TRBD1	TRBV6-1
TGTGCCAGTAGTGACCGCAGGGGGCGCGTCTACGAGCAGTACTTC	CASSDRRGRVYEQYF	TRBJ2-7	NA	TRBD1	TRBV19
TGTGCTAGTGGTTTGCCAGGGGTGGATGGGCCCCAGCATTTT	CASGLPGVDGPQHF	TRBJ1-5	NA	NA	TRBV12-5
TGTGCCAGCAGTCCAAACGTGGGGGACACCCAGAGGTATGGCTACACCTTC	CASSPNVGDTQRYGYTF	TRBJ1-2	NA	NA	TRBV5-5
TGTGCCAGCAGCCAGGGAGCAGCACCTAATGAAAAACTGTTTTTT	CASSQGAAPNEKLFF	TRBJ1-4	NA	NA	TRBV7-9
TGTGCCAGCATCCAACAACAGGGGGCGGACACCGGGGAGCTGTTTTTT	CASIQQQGADTGELFF	TRBJ2-2	NA	TRBD1	TRBV6-6
TGTGCCAGCAGCCCTGAGAGCTCCTACGAGCAGTACTTC	CASSPESSYEQYF	TRBJ2-7	NA	NA	TRBV11-2
TGTGCCAGCTCACCACGGGGCAACTCCTTCAATGAGCAGTTCTTC	CASSPRGNSFNEQFF	TRBJ2-1	NA	NA	TRBV18
TGTGCCAGCAATGAGGGGGGACCCGGGACCCAGTACTTC	CASNEGGPGTQYF	TRBJ2-5	NA	NA	TRBV6-1
TGTGCCAGCAGGATACGGACACTTAACACTGAAGCTTTCTTT	CASRIRTLNTEAFF	TRBJ1-1	NA	NA	TRBV6-8
TGTGCCAGCAGACTGACCTCTAGGGACACCGGGGAGCTGTTTTTT	CASRLTSRDTGELFF	TRBJ2-2	NA	NA	TRBV6-6
TGTGCCAGCAGCAATGCTCCGGGACAGGGGATTAGGTCTGGGGCCAACGTCCTGACTTTC	CASSNAPGQGIRSGANVLTF	TRBJ2-6	once	TRBD1	TRBV5-4
TGTGCCTGGAACCCAGGGTTCTCTTACTCTGGGGCCAACGTCCTGACTTTC	CAWNPGFSYSGANVLTF	TRBJ2-6	NA	NA	TRBV30
TGTGCCAGCAGCTTGGACGCGGGACCTAGCACAGATACGCAGTATTTT	CASSLDAGPSTDTQYF	TRBJ2-3	NA	NA	TRBV5-4
TGTGCCAGCAGTGAAGCGGGCGGTACAGATACGCAGTATTTT	CASSEAGGTDTQYF	TRBJ2-3	NA	NA	TRBV6-1
TGTGCCAGCAGCTACGGAAGGGGGGGCACTGAAGCTTTCTTT	CASSYGRGGTEAFF	TRBJ1-1	NA	NA	TRBV7-8
TGTGCCAGCAGCTTAGACAGGACAGGGGTAACTAATGAAAAACTGTTTTTT	CASSLDRTGVTNEKLFF	TRBJ1-4	NA	TRBD1	TRBV7-2
TGTGCCAGCAGCGAGGACGGGACAGGGGGTGGCTACACCTTC	CASSEDGTGGGYTF	TRBJ1-2	once	TRBD1	TRBV9
TGCAGCGTCGAGCTAGCGGGGGGGCTCGCCGGGGAGCTGTTTTTT	CSVELAGGLAGELFF	TRBJ2-2	NA	TRBD2	TRBV29-1
TGTGCCAGCAGCTTGGCCTCGGAGACCCAGTACTTC	CASSLASETQYF	TRBJ2-5	NA	NA	TRBV5-4
TGTGCCAGCAGCTTGGTCGCGCGCACTGAAGCTTTCTTT	CASSLVARTEAFF	TRBJ1-1	NA	NA	TRBV5-4
TGTGCCAGCAGCCAGACTAGCGGGTACAATGAGCAGTTCTTC	CASSQTSGYNEQFF	TRBJ2-1	NA	TRBD2	TRBV5-4
TGTGCCAGCAGGTTGCAGGGACAGGCAAACTACGAGCAGTACTTC	CASRLQGQANYEQYF	TRBJ2-7	NA	TRBD1	TRBV13
TGTGCCAGTAGTTCCCCGACGGGGCAAGAAAACACCATATATTTT	CASSSPTGQENTIYF	TRBJ1-3	NA	NA	TRBV19
TGTGCCAGCAGACGGCAGGGGGTTACCTACGAGCAGTACTTC	CASRRQGVTYEQYF	TRBJ2-7	NA	TRBD1	TRBV2
TGTGCCAGCAGCCCCCCGGGTTATAACTATGGCTACACCTTC	CASSPPGYNYGYTF	TRBJ1-2	NA	NA	TRBV7-2
TGCGCCAGCAGCTTGGTCGCGATCGCAGATACGCAGTATTTT	CASSLVAIADTQYF	TRBJ2-3	NA	NA	TRBV5-1
TGTGCCAGCAGTTTGGGGACACCTCAATATGGCTACACCTTC	CASSLGTPQYGYTF	TRBJ1-2	once	NA	TRBV2
TGTGCCAGCAGTTACGCGAAGGGGTCCTCCAATTCACCCCTCCACTTT	CASSYAKGSSNSPLHF	TRBJ1-6	NA	NA	TRBV6-5
TGTGCCAGTAGCCTTTTTGGGAATGAGCAGTTCTTC	CASSLFGNEQFF	TRBJ2-1	NA	NA	TRBV19
TGTGCCAGCAGCTTAGGGCTAGGGCCTTACAATGAGCAGTTCTTC	CASSLGLGPYNEQFF	TRBJ2-1	NA	NA	TRBV7-2
TGTGCCAGCAGCTGGGACGAGAACTATGGCTACACCTTC	CASSWDENYGYTF	TRBJ1-2	NA	NA	TRBV7-2
TGCGCCAGCACGCCTTCGGGACCCCCGTCGTATGGCTACACCTTC	CASTPSGPPSYGYTF	TRBJ1-2	NA	NA	TRBV5-1
TGTGCCAGCCGAGGGCCCTTGGGCAATCAGCCCCAGCATTTT	CASRGPLGNQPQHF	TRBJ1-5	NA	NA	TRBV6-4
TGTGCCAGCAGCTCTAGTTGGGAGCTATCCCGCCCGAACACCGGGGAGCTGTTTTTT	CASSSSWELSRPNTGELFF	TRBJ2-2	NA	NA	TRBV7-9
TGTGCCAGCAGAAACAAGTCAGATACGCAGTATTTT	CASRNKSDTQYF	TRBJ2-3	NA	NA	TRBV5-4
TGTGCCAGCAGCTTAGGAGGTTCGACAGGGGGCCTCTATGGCTACACCTTC	CASSLGGSTGGLYGYTF	TRBJ1-2	NA	TRBD1	TRBV7-6
TGCAGCGTTGAAGAGGGGGGGTTCACCTACAATGAGCAGTTCTTC	CSVEEGGFTYNEQFF	TRBJ2-1	NA	TRBD2	TRBV29-1
TGCGCCAGCAGCACGGACAGCCCCAAAGAGACCCAGTACTTC	CASSTDSPKETQYF	TRBJ2-5	NA	NA	TRBV5-1
TGTGCCAGAGATCCTCCCGGGACCCTGGTGGGAGCTTTCTTT	CARDPPGTLVGAFF	TRBJ1-1	NA	NA	TRBV6-5
TGTGCCACCTCGGACAGCGGGAGGAATGACGAGCAGTACTTC	CATSDSGRNDEQYF	TRBJ2-7	NA	TRBD2	TRBV19
TGTGCCAGCAGCTTAGTCCCTAGCGGGGGGGGCACAGATACGCAGTATTTT	CASSLVPSGGGTDTQYF	TRBJ2-3	NA	TRBD2	TRBV7-2
TGTGCCAGCACCCCCCCGGGGGCTACGGACGGAAACACCATATATTTT	CASTPPGATDGNTIYF	TRBJ1-3	NA	NA	TRBV5-8
TGTGCCAGCAGCTCGTCCTTGGGACAGCTTTATGGCTACACCTTC	CASSSSLGQLYGYTF	TRBJ1-2	NA	TRBD1	TRBV7-9
TGTGCTAGTGGTTTGGAGAACAGATACAATGAGCAGTTCTTC	CASGLENRYNEQFF	TRBJ2-1	NA	NA	TRBV12-5
TGTGCCAGCAGCGTAGAAATAGCGGGGGACACCGGGGAGCTGTTTTTT	CASSVEIAGDTGELFF	TRBJ2-2	NA	TRBD2	TRBV9
TGTGCCAGTAGCGGACAGCGGAACACTGAAGCTTTCTTT	CASSGQRNTEAFF	TRBJ1-1	few	NA	TRBV19
TGTGCCACCAGCAGGTTGGGCGGGATTGAAGCTTTCTTT	CATSRLGGIEAFF	TRBJ1-1	NA	NA	TRBV15